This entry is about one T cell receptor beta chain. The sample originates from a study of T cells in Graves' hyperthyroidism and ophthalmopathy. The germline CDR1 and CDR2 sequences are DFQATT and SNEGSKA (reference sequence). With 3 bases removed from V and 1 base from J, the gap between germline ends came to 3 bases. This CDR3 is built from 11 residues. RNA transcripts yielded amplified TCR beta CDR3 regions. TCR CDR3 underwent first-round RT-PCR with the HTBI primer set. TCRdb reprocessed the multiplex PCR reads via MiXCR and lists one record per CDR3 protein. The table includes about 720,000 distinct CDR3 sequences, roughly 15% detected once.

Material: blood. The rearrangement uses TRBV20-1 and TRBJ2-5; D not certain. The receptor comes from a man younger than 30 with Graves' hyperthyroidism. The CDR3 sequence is CSASLQETQYF. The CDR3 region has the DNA TGCAGTGCTAGCCTCCAAGAGACCCAGTACTTC.